The next 27 T cell receptor beta chains were all read from a single sample in a study of blood T cell repertoires in COVID-19. Clones were read by immunoSEQ multiplex PCR, and TCRdb kept only the in-frame ones, dropping some. The table records some 350,000 clones, more than 70% of them present only once. Sequenced material: peripheral blood. The receptors here all came from a woman aged 70-85 years with COVID-19, enrolled during active disease.

This clone appeared once. This chain uses TRBV2 with TRBJ1-2, with D perhaps matching TRBD1 (5 bases). The CDR3 spans 13 residues. The V gene lost 6 bases and the J gene lost 1 base, with 9 bases spanning the gap. Germline V lookup: CDR1 SNHLY, CDR2 FYNNEI. The CDR3 here is CASRSDSNYGYTF. Here the CDR3 DNA reads TGTGCCAGCAGGTCTGACAGTAACTATGGCTACACCTTC.

Only one count was recorded for this clone. CDR3 nucleotides: TGTGCCAGCAGCGTTAGCGGGGACGCCTACAATGAGCAGTTCTTC. Translating it yields CASSVSGDAYNEQFF. The chain recombines TRBV9 with TRBJ2-1; 8 bases agree with TRBD2. Germline V gene data show CDR1 as SGDLS and CDR2 as YYNGEE. The CDR3 loop spans 15 amino acids. V dropped 2 bases and J dropped 2; count of bases not matched to a gene: 3. Full variable domain (remainder filled in from reference TRBV9 and TRBJ2-1): DSGVTQTPKHLITATGQRVTLRCSPRSGDLSVYWYQQSLDQGLQFLIQYYNGEERAKGNILERFSAQQFPDLHSELNLSSLELGDSALYFCASSVSGDAYNEQFFGPGTRLTVL.

The genes are TRBV18 and TRBJ2-7; 7 bases map to TRBD1. Unmatched junction bases numbered 7, after V lost 8 bases and J lost 3 bases. Looked up from germline, CDR1 is KGHSH and CDR2 is LQKENI. This CDR3 spans 13 amino acids. The DNA for the CDR3 is TGTGCCAGCGCCGGACAGGCCCACTACGAGCAGTACTTC. Amino acids: CASAGQAHYEQYF.

This clone was counted a single time. The genes are TRBV7-2 and TRBJ1-2, with TRBD1 matching over 7 bases. Germline loops: CDR1 SGHTA, CDR2 FQGNSA. The CDR3 has 13 amino acids. The ends lost 1 base at V and 5 bases at J; junction bases unmatched: 1. CDR3 loop: CASSLEGAYGYTF. The CDR3 coding sequence is TGTGCCAGCAGCTTAGAGGGGGCGTATGGCTACACCTTC.

The chain employs TRBV7-9 and TRBJ2-7, with D possibly TRBD1 on 6 matching bases. V dropped 5 bases and J dropped 2 bases, with 10 bases sitting between them. Germline V gene sequence: CDR1 SEHNR, CDR2 FQNEAQ (reference sequence). The CDR3 runs 13 residues. The CDR3 DNA is TGTGCCAGCAGCATTTGGACAGCCTACGAGCAGTACTTC. The encoded protein is CASSIWTAYEQYF.

This clone was observed many times. The chain carries TRBV3-1 (or the pseudogene TRBV3-2) and TRBJ1-5; D remains ambiguous. Trimming removed 0 bases at V and 6 bases at J, with 6 bases between. The CDR3 extends over 13 amino acids. CDR1 is LGHDT and CDR2 is YNNKEL in the germline V gene (reference sequence). The CDR3 region is CASSQDTGQPQHF. The CDR3 DNA follows: TGTGCCAGCAGCCAAGATACGGGTCAGCCCCAGCATTTT.

The chain combines TRBV5-6 with TRBJ2-7, with a tentative D call TRBD1 (6 bases). The CDR3 runs 16 residues. CDR1 and CDR2 (germline): SGHDT, YYEEEE. The V and J ends lost 6 bases and 1 base respectively, with 20 bases between them. In DNA form, the CDR3 reads TGTGCCAGCACCGAAACAGGGTCAACTGTATCCTACGAGCAGTACTTC. Protein product: CASTETGSTVSYEQYF.

The CDR3 nucleotides are TGTGCCACCAGTGGCACTAGCGGGGGCGATGAGACCCAGTACTTC. It yields the protein CATSGTSGGDETQYF. The chain couples TRBV24-1 to TRBJ2-5; 11 bases match TRBD2. After removal of 5 bases from V and 5 bases from J, the junction contained 6 bases not matched to a gene. The CDR3 covers 15 residues. From germline, CDR1 is KGHDR and CDR2 SFDVKD.

The gene calls are TRBV28 and TRBJ2-7; 7 nucleotides match TRBD2. The germline V gene has CDR1 MDHEN and CDR2 SYDVKM. J gave up 0 bases and V 6 bases, and 8 bases lay outside the gene matches. CDR3 size: 15 residues. CDR3: CASSGGTKFSYEQYF. The CDR3 region has the DNA TGTGCCAGCAGCGGGGGGACCAAGTTCTCCTACGAGCAGTACTTC. Supplemented by reference TRBV28 and TRBJ2-7, the full variable domain reads DVKVTQSSRYLVKRTGEKVFLECVQDMDHENMFWYRQDPGLGLRLIYFSYDVKMKEKGDIPEGYSVSREKKERFSLILESASTNQTSMYLCASSGGTKFSYEQYFGPGTRLTVT.

The chain recombines TRBV5-4 with TRBJ2-3, with TRBD1 matching over 10 bases. V dropped 4 bases and J dropped 7; count of bases not matched to a gene: 12. Germline V lookup: CDR1 SGHNT, CDR2 YYREEE (reference sequence). The CDR3 covers 16 residues. CDR3 sequence (DNA): TGTGCCAGCAGCCTCTCATCGGGACAGGGGACTCATACGCAGTATTTT. It yields the protein CASSLSSGQGTHTQYF.

The CDR3 protein is CATSDFPRTGEEKLFF. The CDR3 DNA reads as TGTGCCACCAGTGATTTTCCAAGGACAGGGGAGGAAAAACTGTTTTTT. The V call is TRBV24-1, the J call TRBJ1-4; 9 nucleotides line up with TRBD1. The CDR3 is 16 amino acids. V lost 1 base, J lost 8 bases, and 7 bases stayed unmatched. Germline assignment: CDR1 KGHDR and CDR2 SFDVKD.

This chain uses TRBV30 with TRBJ2-3; 9 bases match TRBD2. Germline trimming cut 0 bases from V and 5 bases from J; bases unmatched to any gene: 6. CDR1 GTSNPN and CDR2 SVGIG come from the germline V gene (reference sequence). CDR3 length: 15 residues. The CDR3 spells CAWSVPSGVRDTQYF. For the CDR3, the DNA is TGTGCCTGGAGTGTCCCTAGCGGGGTACGAGATACGCAGTATTTT. Variable domain in full (rest from reference TRBV30 and TRBJ2-3): SQTIHQWPATLVQPVGSPLSLECTVEGTSNPNLYWYRQAAGRGLQLLFYSVGIGQISSEVPQNLSASRPQDRQFILSSKKLLLSDSGFYLCAWSVPSGVRDTQYFGPGTRLTVL.

The V and J genes are TRBV6-4 and TRBJ2-7; 7 bases agree with TRBD1. The CDR3 consists of 13 residues. Looked up from germline, CDR1 is MRHNA and CDR2 is SNTAGT. V lost 6 bases, J lost 1 base, and 3 bases stayed unmatched. CDR3 DNA sequence: TGTGCCAGCAGACCACAGGGGTCCTACGAGCAGTACTTC. Protein: CASRPQGSYEQYF.

The V gene is TRBV29-1, the J gene TRBJ2-7, with D possibly being TRBD1 (6 bases). Germline V CDR1 and CDR2: SQVTM, ANQGSEA. The CDR3 consists of 16 residues. Trimming took off 4 bases at V and 4 bases at J, with 23 bases between the two ends. The CDR3 nucleotides are TGCAGCGTTGGCTTTGGGGACAAGCTAAGGAGGTACGAGCAGTACTTC. This sequence encodes CSVGFGDKLRRYEQYF.

CDR3 residues: CASTYTGSGETQYF. The DNA for the CDR3 is TGTGCCAGCACTTATACAGGGTCCGGAGAGACCCAGTACTTC. The chain joins TRBV28 to TRBJ2-5; weak D call: TRBD1 (6 bases). CDR3 size: 14 residues. V was pared by 7 bases and J by 4 bases, with 16 bases between. Germline values: CDR1 MDHEN, CDR2 SYDVKM. Together with reference TRBV28 and TRBJ2-5, the CDR3 gives the full variable domain: DVKVTQSSRYLVKRTGEKVFLECVQDMDHENMFWYRQDPGLGLRLIYFSYDVKMKEKGDIPEGYSVSREKKERFSLILESASTNQTSMYLCASTYTGSGETQYFGPGTRLLVL.

The chain uses TRBV6-6 and TRBJ1-2; D call uncertain. Looked up from germline, CDR1 is MNHNY and CDR2 is SVGAGI (reference sequence). With 2 bases removed from V and 0 bases from J, the gap between germline ends came to 13 bases. This CDR3 is built from 16 residues. In DNA, the CDR3 is TGTGCCAGCAGTTACACTCGGAGAGGAGCTAACTATGGCTACACCTTC. This gives the protein CASSYTRRGANYGYTF.

This chain uses TRBV19 with TRBJ1-2; 7 bases are shared with TRBD1. Unmatched junction bases numbered 6, after V lost 4 bases and J lost 4 bases. Germline CDR1 is LNHDA and CDR2 is SQIVND (reference sequence). The CDR3 covers 14 residues. As DNA, the CDR3 is TGTGCCAGTAGTAAAACGGAGGGGGCCTATGGCTACACCTTC. Its protein product is CASSKTEGAYGYTF.

This sequence joins TRBV9 and TRBJ2-7, with TRBD1 matching 9 bases. V shed 4 bases, J shed 5 bases, and the junction held 7 bases outside the gene matches. The V gene's germline CDR1 is SGDLS and CDR2 YYNGEE. This CDR3 has 14 amino acids. The CDR3 nucleotides are TGTGCCAGCAGCTTTCAGGACAGGGGCGACGAGCAGTACTTC. Amino acid sequence: CASSFQDRGDEQYF. The full variable domain, rest sourced from reference TRBV9 and TRBJ2-7, is DSGVTQTPKHLITATGQRVTLRCSPRSGDLSVYWYQQSLDQGLQFLIQYYNGEERAKGNILERFSAQQFPDLHSELNLSSLELGDSALYFCASSFQDRGDEQYFGPGTRLTVT.

The table lists this clone with a count of one. The J gene is TRBJ2-1, the V gene TRBV18; maybe TRBD2 (6 bases). Germline V gives CDR1 KGHSH, CDR2 LQKENI. Between the trimmed V and J ends, which lost 4 bases and 10 bases, there was a span of 17 bases. The CDR3 consists of 14 residues. CDR3 coding DNA: TGTGCCAGCTCACGAGACGCAGGGCGGGGAGAGCAGTTCTTC. Encoded protein: CASSRDAGRGEQFF.

CDR3 DNA sequence: TGTGCCAGCAGCTTTAGACAGGGGGAAACTTATAATTCACCCCTCCACTTT. Translated: CASSFRQGETYNSPLHF. The chain carries TRBV7-9 and TRBJ1-6, with 9 bases that match TRBD1. The germline CDR1 and CDR2 sequences are SEHNR and FQNEAQ (reference sequence). CDR3 length: 17 amino acids. Losses at the gene ends were 3 bases for V and 4 bases for J; bases not matched to a gene: 7.

This clone occurred once. This chain joins TRBV10-2 and TRBJ1-4, with unresolved D. The length of the CDR3 is 16 residues. Trimming stripped 3 bases from V and 5 bases from J, with 16 bases between. Germline V gene lookup returns CDR1 WSHSY and CDR2 SAAADI. Here the CDR3 reads CASSDFGYSGNEKLFF. The CDR3, as DNA: TGCGCCAGCAGTGATTTCGGGTATTCGGGGAATGAAAAACTGTTTTTT.

This clone was observed once. CDR3 coding DNA: TGTGCCAGCAGCTCGGTCGGGTTAGGGGGCATCACTGAAGCTTTCTTT. It translates to CASSSVGLGGITEAFF. The chain links TRBV5-6 to TRBJ1-1, with 7 bases lining up with TRBD1. CDR1 and CDR2 from the germline V gene are SGHDT and YYEEEE. The V and J ends lost 3 bases and 4 bases, in that order; junction bases with no gene match: 12. The CDR3 spans 16 residues.

V is TRBV27 and J is TRBJ1-5, with 7 bases that match TRBD1. Germline trimming cut 8 bases from V and 2 bases from J; bases unmatched to any gene: 6. The CDR3 consists of 14 residues. CDR1 and CDR2 from the germline V gene are MNHEY and SMNVEV (reference sequence). CDR3 region: CASRDREGNQPQHF. In DNA, the CDR3 is TGTGCCAGCCGAGACAGGGAAGGCAATCAGCCCCAGCATTTT.

This clone was picked up one time. The genes are TRBV19 and TRBJ1-4, with D maybe TRBD1 (5 bases). The CDR3 is made up of 14 amino acids. The germline V gene has CDR1 LNHDA and CDR2 SQIVND (reference sequence). Deletions cut 5 bases from V and 6 bases from J, with 13 bases between. The CDR3 loop reads CASSWSGGDEKLFF. The CDR3 region has the DNA TGTGCCAGTAGTTGGTCGGGGGGTGATGAAAAACTGTTTTTT.

This chain links TRBV27 with TRBJ1-4; possible D gene TRBD1, 5 bases. CDR1 MNHEY and CDR2 SMNVEV come from the germline V gene (reference sequence). The CDR3 is 15 amino acids. V was cut by 3 bases and J by 0 bases, with 8 bases left in between. The CDR3 DNA sequence: TGTGCCAGCAGTTTTGGGGCCGCAACTAATGAAAAACTGTTTTTT. Translating gives CASSFGAATNEKLFF. Using reference TRBV27 and TRBJ1-4 for the parts outside the CDR3, the full variable domain is EAQVTQNPRYLITVTGKKLTVTCSQNMNHEYMSWYRQDPGLGLRQIYYSMNVEVTDKGDVPEGYKVSRKEKRNFPLILESPSPNQTSLYFCASSFGAATNEKLFFGSGTQLSVL.

The chain's CDR3 is CASSLLGGQPQHF. The CDR3 DNA is TGTGCCAGCAGTTTATTGGGAGGCCAGCCCCAGCATTTT. V is TRBV27 and J is TRBJ1-5, with D hard to call. V was clipped by 1 base and J by 7 bases, with 8 bases between them. CDR3 size: 13 residues. Germline V gene lookup returns CDR1 MNHEY and CDR2 SMNVEV (reference sequence).

Only one count was recorded for this clone. The chain has TRBV9 and TRBJ2-7, with 14 bases that match TRBD2. Germline CDR1 is SGDLS and CDR2 is YYNGEE. The CDR3 sequence is 15 residues long. V trimming: 4 bases; J trimming: 2 bases; junction bases outside the gene matches: 2. The CDR3 loop is CASSPTSGGAYEQYF. In nucleotides, the CDR3 is TGTGCCAGCAGCCCGACTAGCGGGGGGGCCTACGAGCAGTACTTC.